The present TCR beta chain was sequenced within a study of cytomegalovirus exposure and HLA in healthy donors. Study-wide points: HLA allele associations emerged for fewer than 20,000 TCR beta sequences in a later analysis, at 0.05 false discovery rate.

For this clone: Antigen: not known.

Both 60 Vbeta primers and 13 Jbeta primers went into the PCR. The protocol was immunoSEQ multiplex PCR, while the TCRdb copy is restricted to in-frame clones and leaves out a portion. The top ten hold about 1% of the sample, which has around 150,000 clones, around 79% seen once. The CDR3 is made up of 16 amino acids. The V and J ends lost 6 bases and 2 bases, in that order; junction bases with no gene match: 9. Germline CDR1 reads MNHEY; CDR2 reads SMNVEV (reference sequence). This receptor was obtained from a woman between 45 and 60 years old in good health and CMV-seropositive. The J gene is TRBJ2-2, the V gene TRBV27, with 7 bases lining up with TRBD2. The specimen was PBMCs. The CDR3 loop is CASRFSGRVNTGELFF. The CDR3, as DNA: TGTGCCAGCAGATTTAGTGGGAGGGTCAACACCGGGGAGCTGTTTTTT.